These 29 T cell receptor beta chains originate from one sample sequenced in a study of T-cell reconstitution after alpha-beta-depleted transplantation in children. Molecular barcoding with unique molecular identifiers was used for the TCRbeta library. TCRdb passed the PCR reads through MiXCR, listing each CDR3 protein once. This sample has 550,000 to 800,000 distinct CDR3 sequences, with about an eighth found just once. The sequencing used PBMCs, collected before TCRalphabeta/CD19-depleted stem cell transplant. The receptors here all came from a girl aged 2 to 9 with congenital amegakaryocytic thrombocytopenia, due to receive a stem cell transplant.

This clonotype was detected ten times or more. This sequence joins TRBV5-1 and TRBJ1-2, with 8 bases identical to TRBD1. Germline V gives CDR1 SGHRS, CDR2 YFSETQ. J gave up 4 bases and V 2 bases, and 7 bases lay outside the gene matches. This CDR3 is built from 15 residues. The CDR3 is CASSFAGGSSYGYTF. CDR3 nucleotide sequence: TGCGCCAGCAGCTTTGCAGGGGGCTCGAGCTATGGCTACACCTTC.

This clonotype was seen more than once but under ten times. The chain links TRBV4-1 to TRBJ2-7, with 8 bases aligning to TRBD1. CDR1 and CDR2 (germline): MGHRA, YSYEKL. Losses at the gene ends were 0 bases for V and 5 bases for J; bases not matched to a gene: 6. The CDR3 is 15 amino acids. Here the CDR3 reads CASSQDIRDRNEQYF. CDR3 sequence (DNA): TGCGCCAGCAGCCAAGATATCCGGGACAGGAACGAGCAGTACTTC.

In this sample, this clonotype turned up many times. V is TRBV6-5 and J is TRBJ2-1; 10 bases are a match to TRBD2. CDR1 and CDR2 from the germline V gene are MNHEY and SVGAGI. V was pared by 6 bases and J by 4 bases, with 6 bases of the junction left unmatched. The CDR3 covers 15 residues. The CDR3 bases are TGTGCCAGCAGCCCTGAGACTAGCGGGTACAATGAGCAGTTCTTC. Its protein product is CASSPETSGYNEQFF.

This clonotype has more than one count but fewer than ten. The junction shows a germline mismatch at one end, possibly a read error. The V and J genes are TRBV12-3 or TRBV12-4 and TRBJ1-6; D might be TRBD1 (6 bases). This CDR3 is built from 19 residues. The DNA of the CDR3 is TGTGCCAGCTGTTTATATACAGGGAGACAGATCCTTGGGGATTCACCCCTCCACTTT. It specifies CASCLYTGRQILGDSPLHF.

The table lists this clonotype with a few counts. CDR3 sequence (DNA): TGTGCCAGCAGCTGGGCCGGGACAGTGAACACCGGGGAGCTGTTTTTT. This encodes CASSWAGTVNTGELFF. This chain connects TRBV7-8 to TRBJ2-2; TRBD1 aligns across 7 bases. The CDR3 is 16 residues long. Germline values: CDR1 SGHVS, CDR2 FQNEAQ. Trimming cost V 4 bases and J 1 base; bases outside gene matches: 6.

This clonotype was recorded at least ten times. The CDR3 here is CSVGLAGVDTQYF. The CDR3 DNA is TGCAGCGTTGGACTAGCGGGAGTTGATACGCAGTATTTT. The chain combines TRBV29-1 with TRBJ2-3; TRBD2 matches 12 bases. This CDR3 has 13 residues. Germline V gives CDR1 SQVTM, CDR2 ANQGSEA. V dropped 4 bases and J dropped 6; count of bases not matched to a gene: 2.

This clonotype was counted many times. DNA of the CDR3: TGTGCCAGCAGTCCCGGGACAGCCTTATACGAGCAGTACTTC. Amino acid sequence: CASSPGTALYEQYF. The chain joins TRBV27 to TRBJ2-7; TRBD1 agrees at 7 bases. The CDR3 is 14 amino acids. Germline loops: CDR1 MNHEY, CDR2 SMNVEV (reference sequence). With V trimmed by 5 bases and J by 4 bases, 8 bases remained unmatched.

This chain connects TRBV20-1 to TRBJ1-1; TRBD1 might be the D (6 bases). Trimming stripped 0 bases from V and 5 bases from J, with 10 bases between. This CDR3 contains 13 residues. Germline-derived CDR1 and CDR2 are DFQATT and SNEGSKA (reference sequence). CDR3 bases: TGCAGTGCTAGAGACCGGGACATAACTGAAGCTTTCTTT. Translated, it gives CSARDRDITEAFF.

This clonotype was picked up many times. CDR3 DNA: TGCAGTGCTAGAGATAGGGGTACCTATAATTCACCCCTCCACTTT. This codes for CSARDRGTYNSPLHF. The chain couples TRBV20-1 to TRBJ1-6, with a tentative D call TRBD1 (5 bases). Trimming removed 0 bases at V and 2 bases at J, with 8 bases between. The V gene's germline CDR1 is DFQATT and CDR2 SNEGSKA (reference sequence). The CDR3 spans 15 residues.

At least ten counts were recorded for this clonotype. The rearrangement uses TRBV5-1 and TRBJ2-7; TRBD1 agrees at 7 bases. CDR1 SGHRS and CDR2 YFSETQ come from the germline V gene. The length of the CDR3 is 13 residues. With V trimmed by 4 bases and J by 4 bases, 5 bases remained unmatched. CDR3 protein: CASSAGTVYEQYF. CDR3 bases: TGCGCCAGCAGCGCCGGGACAGTTTACGAGCAGTACTTC. Supplemented by reference TRBV5-1 and TRBJ2-7, the full variable domain reads KAGVTQTPRYLIKTRGQQVTLSCSPISGHRSVSWYQQTPGQGLQFLFEYFSETQRNKGNFPGRFSGRQFSNSRSEMNVSTLELGDSALYLCASSAGTVYEQYFGPGTRLTVT.

In this sample, this clonotype turned up a few times. This rearrangement joins TRBV12-3 or TRBV12-4 to TRBJ2-1, with D hard to call. With 7 bases removed from V and 5 bases from J, the gap between germline ends came to 12 bases. CDR3 length equals 13 residues. The CDR3 sequence: CASTPENDNEQFF. The CDR3 nucleotides are TGTGCCAGCACACCGGAGAATGACAATGAGCAGTTCTTC.

There are a few counts of this clonotype. The chain employs TRBV5-1 and TRBJ2-5; tentatively, D is TRBD1 (5 bases). Germline V gene lookup returns CDR1 SGHRS and CDR2 YFSETQ. CDR3 length equals 14 residues. With 4 bases removed from V and 7 bases from J, the gap between germline ends came to 17 bases. CDR3 region: CASSAPQGLVTQYF. DNA of the CDR3: TGCGCCAGCAGCGCCCCTCAGGGTCTGGTGACCCAGTACTTC. The entire variable domain, with the rest obtained from reference TRBV5-1 and TRBJ2-5, is as follows: KAGVTQTPRYLIKTRGQQVTLSCSPISGHRSVSWYQQTPGQGLQFLFEYFSETQRNKGNFPGRFSGRQFSNSRSEMNVSTLELGDSALYLCASSAPQGLVTQYFGPGTRLLVL.

The chain couples TRBV5-1 to TRBJ2-7; possibly TRBD1 for D (5 bases). Germline values: CDR1 SGHRS, CDR2 YFSETQ. Trimming removed 1 base at V and 2 bases at J, with 10 bases between. CDR3 length: 14 amino acids. This CDR3 reads CASSLLPGTYEQYF. CDR3 DNA sequence: TGCGCCAGCAGCTTGTTGCCAGGGACCTACGAGCAGTACTTC.

In its sample, this clonotype was seen once. With a much larger clone just one base away, this may be a read error. The V gene is TRBV5-1, the J gene TRBJ2-2, with 7 bases that match TRBD2. The CDR3 contains 17 residues. Germline V CDR1 and CDR2: SGHRS, YFSETQ. CDR3 sequence (DNA): TGCGCCAGCAGCCCGCTATGGACTAGACCGAACACCGGGGGGCTGTTTTTT. This encodes CASSPLWTRPNTGGLFF.

This clonotype appeared a single time. A read error is possible here, since a much larger clone lies one base away. CDR3 region: CSARVCRVSYEKLFF. DNA of the CDR3: TGCAGTGCTAGAGTCTGTCGGGTTTCTTATGAAAAACTGTTTTTT. The V gene is TRBV20-1, the J gene TRBJ1-4; no reliable D call. With 1 base removed from V and 6 bases from J, the gap between germline ends came to 15 bases. CDR1 DFQATT and CDR2 SNEGSKA come from the germline V gene (reference sequence). The CDR3 is 15 residues long.

This clonotype has more than one count but fewer than ten. The rearrangement links TRBV27 to TRBJ2-1, with D uncertain. The CDR3 consists of 17 residues. The V and J ends lost 6 bases and 5 bases respectively, with 23 bases between them. Looked up from germline, CDR1 is MNHEY and CDR2 is SMNVEV (reference sequence). CDR3 sequence: CASSPLDLGEHNNEQFF. CDR3 sequence (DNA): TGTGCCAGCAGCCCTCTCGATCTGGGCGAACATAACAATGAGCAGTTCTTC.

In this sample, this clonotype turned up many times. This rearrangement joins TRBV9 to TRBJ2-7, with TRBD2 matching over 13 bases. Germline V gives CDR1 SGDLS, CDR2 YYNGEE. This CDR3 has 13 residues. V dropped 3 bases and J dropped 6; count of bases not matched to a gene: 0. The CDR3 region is CASSGLAGGEQYF. The CDR3 DNA follows: TGTGCCAGCAGCGGACTAGCGGGAGGCGAGCAGTACTTC. The full variable domain, its missing parts supplied by reference TRBV9 and TRBJ2-7, is DSGVTQTPKHLITATGQRVTLRCSPRSGDLSVYWYQQSLDQGLQFLIQYYNGEERAKGNILERFSAQQFPDLHSELNLSSLELGDSALYFCASSGLAGGEQYFGPGTRLTVT.

This clonotype occurred a few times. V and J are TRBV15 and TRBJ1-4, with D possibly matching TRBD1 (5 bases). This CDR3 region has 15 residues. Trimming stripped 5 bases from V and 2 bases from J, with 12 bases between. The germline V gene encodes CDR1 LNHNV and CDR2 YYDKDF (reference sequence). This CDR3 reads CATSRGAATNEKLFF. The CDR3 DNA reads as TGTGCCACCAGCCGGGGCGCAGCCACTAATGAAAAACTGTTTTTT.

This clonotype was seen many times. The rearrangement joins TRBV5-1 to TRBJ2-7; 9 bases fit TRBD1. The germline V gene has CDR1 SGHRS and CDR2 YFSETQ. The V gene end was trimmed by 4 bases and the J gene end by 1 base; junction bases not matched to a gene: 6. CDR3 size: 15 residues. DNA for the CDR3: TGCGCCAGCAGCATAACAGGGGGCGTATCCTACGAGCAGTACTTC. Translated: CASSITGGVSYEQYF.

This clonotype was found a few times. The chain employs TRBV21-1 and TRBJ1-2; the table calls TRBD1, which could not be checked here. TRBV21-1 is a pseudogene locus. The CDR3 is 15 amino acids. CDR3 sequence (DNA): TGTGCCAGCAGCCGCGCCCGGGGGGTTTGGTATGGCTACACCTTC. This codes for CASSRARGVWYGYTF.

The chain recombines TRBV7-9 with TRBJ2-7; tentatively, D is TRBD2 (6 bases). This CDR3 has 14 residues. Looked up from germline, CDR1 is SEHNR and CDR2 is FQNEAQ (reference sequence). V was shortened by 6 bases and J by 2 bases, with 14 bases between the two germline ends. Here the CDR3 reads CASRFVRGTYEQYF. DNA for the CDR3: TGTGCCAGCAGGTTCGTGCGGGGTACCTACGAGCAGTACTTC.

This clonotype has a handful of counts. The chain uses TRBV5-1 and TRBJ2-7; weak D call: TRBD1 (6 bases). The germline CDR1 and CDR2 sequences are SGHRS and YFSETQ. V lost 1 base, J lost 3 bases, and 11 bases lay in between. The length of the CDR3 is 14 residues. Here the CDR3 reads CASSLWQGSYEQYF. The CDR3 DNA reads as TGCGCCAGCAGCTTGTGGCAGGGGAGCTACGAGCAGTACTTC.

This clonotype was counted between two and nine times. The gene calls are TRBV12-3 or TRBV12-4 and TRBJ2-3; D uncertain. V lost 7 bases to trimming and J lost 3 bases, with 8 bases between them. The CDR3 has 12 residues. CDR3 amino acids: CASTSLTDTQYF. In DNA form, the CDR3 reads TGTGCCAGCACCTCCCTAACAGATACGCAGTATTTT.

The CDR3 DNA sequence: TGTGCCAGCAGCTCCTGGGGGGATGAAAAACTGTTTTTT. Its protein product is CASSSWGDEKLFF. The chain uses TRBV7-9 and TRBJ1-4; possible D gene TRBD1, 5 bases. This CDR3 has 13 residues. Germline V lookup: CDR1 SEHNR, CDR2 FQNEAQ (reference sequence). V shed 4 bases and J shed 6 bases, with 9 bases lying between them.

This clonotype has a handful of counts. The chain is built from TRBV18 and TRBJ1-2; a weak D match, TRBD1 (5 bases). The CDR3 totals 15 residues. The V gene lost 5 bases and the J gene lost 5 bases, with 18 bases spanning the gap. Germline lookup yields CDR1 KGHSH and CDR2 LQKENI. CDR3 loop: CASSTLVGEPYGYTF. The CDR3 nucleotides read TGTGCCAGCTCAACGTTGGTGGGGGAACCTTATGGCTACACCTTC. Full variable domain (missing parts from reference TRBV18 and TRBJ1-2): NAGVMQNPRHLVRRRGQEARLRCSPMKGHSHVYWYRQLPEEGLKFMVYLQKENIIDESGMPKERFSAEFPKEGPSILRIQQVVRGDSAAYFCASSTLVGEPYGYTFGSGTRLTVV.

This clonotype was recorded at least ten times. The rearrangement links TRBV7-9 to TRBJ2-1; TRBD1 might be the D (6 bases). Germline V lookup: CDR1 SEHNR, CDR2 FQNEAQ (reference sequence). This CDR3 is 13 amino acids long. Between the trimmed V and J ends, which lost 4 bases and 7 bases, there was a span of 11 bases. The CDR3 DNA sequence: TGTGCCAGCAGCTCAGTCAGGGGTAATGAGCAGTTCTTC. Encoded protein: CASSSVRGNEQFF.

This clonotype was recorded at least ten times. The chain has TRBV5-5 and TRBJ2-3, with TRBD2 matching 8 bases. The germline V gene encodes CDR1 SGHKS and CDR2 YYEKEE (reference sequence). The V segment lost 4 bases and the J segment 1 base; nucleotides outside the gene matches: 5. The CDR3 contains 15 residues. The CDR3 is CASSRTSFGTDTQYF. CDR3 nucleotides: TGTGCCAGCAGCCGGACTAGCTTCGGCACAGATACGCAGTATTTT.

The table lists this clonotype with many counts. CDR3 coding DNA: TGTGCCAGCAGCCGGACTAGCGGGAGGATCAGGAGCTCCTACGAGCAGTACTTC. The encoded protein is CASSRTSGRIRSSYEQYF. V gene TRBV7-8 combines with J gene TRBJ2-7; the match to TRBD2 covers 14 bases. The CDR3 has 18 residues. J gave up 0 bases and V 5 bases, and 9 bases lay outside the gene matches. In germline, CDR1 is SGHVS, CDR2 FQNEAQ.

The chain recombines TRBV5-1 with TRBJ1-2; perhaps TRBD1 as D (6 bases). Germline V lookup: CDR1 SGHRS, CDR2 YFSETQ. V lost 2 bases and J 7 bases, leaving 12 bases between the germline ends. The CDR3 loop spans 13 amino acids. CDR3 loop: CASSLVGALGYTF. The CDR3 nucleotides read TGCGCCAGCAGCTTAGTGGGGGCGCTTGGCTACACCTTC. Complete variable domain (other parts from reference TRBV5-1 and TRBJ1-2): KAGVTQTPRYLIKTRGQQVTLSCSPISGHRSVSWYQQTPGQGLQFLFEYFSETQRNKGNFPGRFSGRQFSNSRSEMNVSTLELGDSALYLCASSLVGALGYTFGSGTRLTVV.